Listed here are 15 T cell receptor beta chains from one sample, sequenced in a study of blood T cells in healthy people across ages. Then a second PCR, running roughly 6 to 12 cycles, was carried out with a sample-barcoded 5' primer and a J-beta primer mix. TCRdb reprocessed the 5' RACE reads with MiXCR, giving one entry per CDR3 protein. The sample shows roughly 800,000 distinct CDR3 sequences, 58% of them seen only once. Sequencing used blood. The receptors come from a man aged 30-40 years in good health.

This clonotype was picked up a small number of times. This chain uses TRBV20-1 with TRBJ1-2, with D possibly TRBD1 on 6 matching bases. Germline loops: CDR1 DFQATT, CDR2 SNEGSKA (reference sequence). The CDR3 length is 13 residues. Trimming took off 3 bases at V and 3 bases at J, with 11 bases between the two ends. In DNA form, the CDR3 reads TGCAGTGCTAGTAAACAGGGTTACTATGGCTACACCTTC. This codes for CSASKQGYYGYTF.

This rearrangement joins TRBV7-9 to TRBJ2-6; D perhaps matches TRBD1 (6 bases). The V gene lost 5 bases and the J gene lost 3 bases, with 14 bases spanning the gap. This CDR3 contains 16 residues. Per the germline V gene, CDR1 is SEHNR and CDR2 is FQNEAQ (reference sequence). The CDR3 nucleotides are TGTGCCAGCAGCCCCGGACAGTCTGGTGGGGCCAACGTCCTGACTTTC. It yields the protein CASSPGQSGGANVLTF. The full variable domain, in which reference TRBV7-9 and TRBJ2-6 provide the parts outside the CDR3, is DTGVSQNPRHKITKRGQNVTFRCDPISEHNRLYWYRQTLGQGPEFLTYFQNEAQLEKSRLLSDRFSAERPKGSFSTLEIQRTEQGDSAMYLCASSPGQSGGANVLTFGAGSRLTVL.

This clonotype was observed a handful of times. The CDR3 sequence is CSARGGVWASDEQYF. The CDR3 coding sequence is TGCAGTGCTAGAGGAGGGGTTTGGGCCTCGGACGAGCAGTACTTC. The chain recombines TRBV20-1 with TRBJ2-7; D possibly matches TRBD1 or TRBD2 (5 bases each). Germline CDR1 and CDR2: DFQATT and SNEGSKA (reference sequence). V was trimmed by 1 base and J by 5 bases, leaving 18 bases between them. This CDR3 has 15 amino acids.

This chain uses TRBV7-8 with TRBJ2-7; the D is unclear. Trimming shortened V by 4 bases and J by 1 base, and 17 bases separated the two germline ends. CDR1 SGHVS and CDR2 FQNEAQ come from the germline V gene. The CDR3 has 16 amino acids. The CDR3 reads CASSSTHYGKSYEQYF. CDR3 in DNA: TGTGCCAGCAGCTCAACCCACTATGGAAAGTCCTACGAGCAGTACTTC. The variable domain in full, with the rest retrieved from reference TRBV7-8 and TRBJ2-7, is GAGVSQSPRYKVAKRGQDVALRCDPISGHVSLFWYQQALGQGPEFLTYFQNEAQLDKSGLPSDRFFAERPEGSVSTLKIQRTQQEDSAVYLCASSSTHYGKSYEQYFGPGTRLTVT.

Remarks on this clonotype: A single base separates this from a much larger clone, so it may be a read error. The rearrangement uses TRBV3-1 and TRBJ2-1; D is undetermined. The CDR3 sequence is 15 residues long. The germline gives CDR1 LGHDT, CDR2 YNNKEL (reference sequence). CDR3: CTSSPRPSSYNEQFF. The DNA for the CDR3 is TGTACCAGCAGCCCCCGTCCCAGCTCCTACAATGAGCAGTTCTTC.

CDR3 protein: CASSQERVRAGGPDEQYF. CDR3 bases: TGCGCCAGCAGCCAAGAAAGGGTTAGGGCGGGAGGGCCCGACGAGCAGTACTTC. V gene TRBV4-3 combines with J gene TRBJ2-4, with 9 bases identical to TRBD2. The J call may be incorrect, as the DNA end agrees better with TRBJ2-7. This CDR3 spans 18 amino acids. Germline V lookup: CDR1 LGHNA, CDR2 YSLEER.

This rearrangement joins TRBV20-1 to TRBJ1-2; possible D gene TRBD1, 6 bases. CDR1 is DFQATT and CDR2 is SNEGSKA in the germline V gene (reference sequence). Between the trimmed V and J ends, which lost 0 bases and 1 base, there was a span of 12 bases. The CDR3 totals 15 residues. CDR3 DNA sequence: TGCAGTGCTAGAGATCTATGGGACATTAACTATGGCTACACCTTC. Translating it yields CSARDLWDINYGYTF.

The rearrangement joins TRBV19 to TRBJ1-2; 9 nucleotides align to TRBD1. The CDR3 covers 13 residues. The J segment lost 7 bases and the V segment lost 6 bases, leaving 6 bases of the junction unmatched. In germline, CDR1 is LNHDA, CDR2 SQIVND (reference sequence). CDR3 loop: CASSNLDRGGYTF. Here the CDR3 DNA reads TGTGCCAGTAGCAATCTGGACAGGGGTGGCTACACCTTC.

The rearrangement links TRBV10-3 to TRBJ2-6; 10 bases match TRBD1. With 4 bases clipped from V and 2 bases from J, the junction kept 8 bases outside the gene matches. CDR1 and CDR2 from the germline V gene are ENHRY and SYGVKD. The CDR3 runs to 18 residues. The CDR3 DNA reads as TGTGCCATCAGTGTGGACAGGGGGTTGGGACCTGGGGCCAACGTCCTGACTTTC. It encodes CAISVDRGLGPGANVLTF.

This rearrangement joins TRBV7-9 to TRBJ2-5; 10 bases are shared with TRBD2. Unmatched junction bases numbered 3, after V lost 3 bases and J lost 5 bases. This CDR3 has 14 amino acids. Germline V lookup: CDR1 SEHNR, CDR2 FQNEAQ (reference sequence). CDR3 region: CASSFISGGETQYF. CDR3 DNA sequence: TGTGCCAGCAGCTTCATTAGCGGGGGGGAGACCCAGTACTTC.

CDR3: CASSYSMEPTEQFF. The CDR3, as DNA: TGTGCCAGCAGTTACTCGATGGAACCTACTGAGCAGTTCTTC. V gene TRBV6-6 combines with J gene TRBJ2-1; D ambiguous. Germline V gene data show CDR1 as MNHNY and CDR2 as SVGAGI (reference sequence). The CDR3 loop spans 14 amino acids. Trimming took 0 bases from V and 9 from J, leaving 12 bases between them.

The CDR3 sequence: CASSLIELGGADTQYF. The DNA of the CDR3 is TGTGCCAGCAGCTTAATTGAGCTGGGAGGTGCAGATACGCAGTATTTT. The rearrangement links TRBV7-9 to TRBJ2-3, with D possibly matching TRBD2 (6 bases). Trimming left V 2 bases short and J 4 bases short, with 16 bases between. Germline CDR1 SEHNR, CDR2 FQNEAQ (reference sequence). CDR3 length: 16 amino acids. The entire variable domain, with the rest obtained from reference TRBV7-9 and TRBJ2-3, is as follows: DTGVSQNPRHKITKRGQNVTFRCDPISEHNRLYWYRQTLGQGPEFLTYFQNEAQLEKSRLLSDRFSAERPKGSFSTLEIQRTEQGDSAMYLCASSLIELGGADTQYFGPGTRLTVL.

There are a few counts of this clonotype. The V and J genes are TRBV27 and TRBJ2-1; D gene unclear. Looked up from germline, CDR1 is MNHEY and CDR2 is SMNVEV (reference sequence). V was shortened by 3 bases and J by 9 bases, with 9 bases between the two germline ends. The CDR3 totals 12 residues. The DNA for the CDR3 is TGTGCCAGCAGTTTGTGGGGTGCTGAGCAGTTCTTC. It specifies CASSLWGAEQFF.

The chain couples TRBV7-2 to TRBJ1-2; D perhaps matches TRBD1 (6 bases). Germline V CDR1 and CDR2: SGHTA, FQGNSA. V was trimmed by 8 bases and J by 8 bases, leaving 18 bases between them. This CDR3 contains 13 residues. Written as DNA, the CDR3 is TGTGCCAGCTCCCTCCCGGGGGGGCCGGGCTACACCTTC. Translating gives CASSLPGGPGYTF.

This clonotype was observed a single time. The chain uses TRBV9 and TRBJ2-2; a weak D match, TRBD1 (6 bases). Germline assignment: CDR1 SGDLS and CDR2 YYNGEE. This CDR3 has 15 residues. Trimming left V 4 bases short and J 4 bases short, with 14 bases between. As DNA, the CDR3 is TGTGCCAGCAGCTCGCCCAGGGGTGGCACCGGGGAGCTGTTTTTT. Its translation: CASSSPRGGTGELFF.